One sample yielded the 25 T cell receptor beta chains listed below, sequenced in a study of neurological immune-mediated disorders. TCRdb called the 5' RACE reads again in MiXCR, with one record for every CDR3 protein. The table lists about 80,000 distinct CDR3 sequences, 5% to 6% of them singletons. What was sequenced was PBMCs. The source is a woman under 40 with multiple sclerosis.

The V call is TRBV20-1, the J call TRBJ2-7; D is perhaps TRBD2 (6 bases). Looked up from germline, CDR1 is DFQATT and CDR2 is SNEGSKA (reference sequence). V was shortened by 3 bases and J by 4 bases, with 10 bases between the two germline ends. CDR3 length: 12 amino acids. The CDR3 loop reads CSASGSVYEQYF. The CDR3 DNA follows: TGCAGTGCTAGCGGGAGCGTATACGAGCAGTACTTC.

This clonotype has a handful of counts. V gene TRBV2 combines with J gene TRBJ2-2; no definite D call. From germline, CDR1 is SNHLY and CDR2 FYNNEI. The V end was cut by 0 bases, the J end by 1 base, with 3 bases between. There are 14 residues in the CDR3. The chain's CDR3 is CASSEAGNTGELFF. The CDR3 nucleotides read TGTGCCAGCAGTGAAGCGGGGAACACCGGGGAGCTGTTTTTT.

This clonotype was detected many times. V gene TRBV10-3 combines with J gene TRBJ1-1; 10 nucleotides line up with TRBD1. CDR1 is ENHRY and CDR2 is SYGVKD in the germline V gene. Trimming at V came to 4 bases and at J to 3 bases, leaving 8 bases not matched to a gene. The CDR3 covers 16 residues. CDR3 protein: CAISALDRGQDTEAFF. CDR3 in DNA: TGTGCCATCAGTGCACTTGACAGGGGGCAAGACACTGAAGCTTTCTTT.

This clonotype was detected ten times or more. The chain carries TRBV20-1 and TRBJ2-1; 13 bases agree with TRBD2. The CDR3 length is 14 residues. J lost 6 bases, V lost 6 bases, and 5 bases had no gene match. Germline CDR1 and CDR2: DFQATT and SNEGSKA (reference sequence). The CDR3 bases are TGCAGTGCCAAGCGGACTAGCGGGAGCAATGAGCAGTTCTTC. Translating gives CSAKRTSGSNEQFF.

This clonotype was counted between two and nine times. This chain connects TRBV18 to TRBJ2-3, with D unresolved. Germline loops: CDR1 KGHSH, CDR2 LQKENI. This CDR3 is 12 amino acids long. With 6 bases removed from V and 5 bases from J, the gap between germline ends came to 9 bases. The CDR3 protein is CASSGGKDTQYF. CDR3 nucleotides: TGTGCCAGCTCCGGTGGGAAAGATACGCAGTATTTT.

This clonotype was counted many times. The V and J genes are TRBV20-1 and TRBJ2-2; 10 bases align to TRBD1. CDR3 length: 16 amino acids. Trimming cost V 1 base and J 6 bases; bases outside gene matches: 8. Germline CDR1 reads DFQATT; CDR2 reads SNEGSKA (reference sequence). The CDR3 DNA follows: TGCAGTGCTAGAGTACGACAGGGGGCGGTCGCCGGGGAGCTGTTTTTT. This codes for CSARVRQGAVAGELFF.

This clonotype was picked up many times. The chain is built from TRBV5-1 and TRBJ2-7; 9 bases fit TRBD2. The CDR3 extends over 11 amino acids. Germline loops: CDR1 SGHRS, CDR2 YFSETQ. J was trimmed by 13 bases and V by 7 bases; bases with no gene match: 9. The CDR3 is CASRLLAGQYF. The CDR3 DNA reads TGCGCCAGCCGGCTCCTAGCGGGACAATACTTC.

This clonotype was counted many times. The V call is TRBV7-2, the J call TRBJ2-6; D is possibly TRBD1 or TRBD2 (5 bases each). Germline V gives CDR1 SGHTA, CDR2 FQGNSA. This CDR3 is built from 14 residues. The CDR3 region has the DNA TGTGTCTCCTCGACCGGGGCGCGGGCCAACGTCCTGACTTTC. This sequence encodes CVSSTGARANVLTF.

This clonotype was seen a handful of times. A junction boundary mismatches the germline segment, possibly from a read error. The chain recombines TRBV7-2 with TRBJ1-5, with no clear D. Germline V gene sequence: CDR1 SGHTA, CDR2 FQGNSA. CDR3 length: 15 residues. The DNA for the CDR3 is TGTGCCAGCAGCTTAGCGCCGGCCGTCAATAAGACCCAGAATTTT. Translation: CASSLAPAVNKTQNF.

This clonotype has at least ten counts. The chain links TRBV20-1 to TRBJ2-1; D is tentatively TRBD1 or TRBD2 (6 bases each). V dropped 3 bases and J dropped 5 bases, with 17 bases sitting between them. The CDR3 is made up of 15 amino acids. Germline CDR1 reads DFQATT; CDR2 reads SNEGSKA (reference sequence). The CDR3 DNA sequence: TGCAGTGCTAGGGGGGCCGACTGGGGGGACAATGAGCAGTTCTTC. Amino acid sequence: CSARGADWGDNEQFF.

This chain links TRBV5-1 with TRBJ2-2; the match to TRBD1 covers 10 bases. Trimming cost V 6 bases and J 5 bases; bases outside gene matches: 7. Germline V gives CDR1 SGHRS, CDR2 YFSETQ. This CDR3 comprises 15 residues. In DNA, the CDR3 is TGCGCCAGCAACCCCAGACAGGGGGCTACCGGGGAGCTGTTTTTT. This gives the protein CASNPRQGATGELFF.

The table lists this clonotype with many counts. The V and J genes are TRBV5-1 and TRBJ2-1; D may be TRBD2 (5 bases). Germline values: CDR1 SGHRS, CDR2 YFSETQ. The CDR3 contains 14 residues. The V end was cut by 3 bases, the J end by 9 bases, with 16 bases between. The CDR3 nucleotides are TGCGCCAGCAGCTCCACCGGGGTACCTTCTGAGCAGTTCTTC. This codes for CASSSTGVPSEQFF.

Many counts were recorded for this clonotype. The chain links TRBV30 to TRBJ1-2; no definite D call. Per the germline V gene, CDR1 is GTSNPN and CDR2 is SVGIG (reference sequence). Trimming removed 3 bases at V and 4 bases at J, with 3 bases between. CDR3 length equals 10 residues. The CDR3 sequence: CAWRSYGYTF. CDR3 sequence (DNA): TGTGCCTGGAGGAGCTATGGCTACACCTTC.

This clonotype was seen ten or more times. V usage is TRBV5-6 and J usage is TRBJ1-2; 11 bases line up with TRBD1. J was trimmed by 7 bases and V by 2 bases; bases with no gene match: 7. The CDR3 contains 15 residues. CDR1 is SGHDT, CDR2 YYEEEE, per germline. CDR3 amino acids: CASSFAGTGGLGYTF. CDR3 bases: TGTGCCAGCAGCTTCGCGGGGACAGGGGGTCTTGGCTACACCTTC.

Many counts were recorded for this clonotype. The chain is built from TRBV9 and TRBJ1-5; 10 bases align to TRBD1. V dropped 3 bases and J dropped 7; count of bases not matched to a gene: 7. The CDR3 runs 15 residues. Germline values: CDR1 SGDLS, CDR2 YYNGEE. The CDR3 loop is CASSAGTGDGQPQHF. In DNA form, the CDR3 reads TGTGCCAGCAGCGCCGGGACAGGGGACGGGCAGCCCCAGCATTTT.

This clonotype has ten or more counts. V and J are TRBV20-1 and TRBJ2-3; 7 bases match TRBD1. The length of the CDR3 is 15 residues. The germline V gene encodes CDR1 DFQATT and CDR2 SNEGSKA (reference sequence). J gave up 6 bases and V 3 bases, and 12 bases lay outside the gene matches. The CDR3 nucleotides read TGCAGTGCTAGGATGGCACAGGGGATGGCGGATACGCAGTATTTT. Translating it yields CSARMAQGMADTQYF.

V is TRBV10-3 and J is TRBJ2-5, with D perhaps assigned TRBD1 or TRBD2 (5 bases each). The CDR3 covers 15 residues. V lost 4 bases and J lost 4, with 16 bases in between. Germline assignment: CDR1 ENHRY and CDR2 SYGVKD. The CDR3 sequence: CAISGRTSEGETQYF. As DNA, the CDR3 is TGTGCCATCAGTGGGCGGACATCTGAGGGAGAGACCCAGTACTTC.

This chain joins TRBV12-3 or TRBV12-4 and TRBJ1-2; maybe TRBD1 (6 bases). Trimming pared 6 bases from V and 4 bases from J, leaving 12 bases between. The CDR3 consists of 13 residues. This CDR3 reads CASSVKGGYGYTF. CDR3 sequence (DNA): TGTGCCAGCAGCGTAAAGGGGGGCTATGGCTACACCTTC.

This clonotype has just a few counts. The rearrangement uses TRBV20-1 and TRBJ1-1, with TRBD1 identical over 8 bases. Germline loops: CDR1 DFQATT, CDR2 SNEGSKA (reference sequence). V trimming: 2 bases; J trimming: 4 bases; junction bases outside the gene matches: 15. The CDR3 consists of 17 residues. CDR3 amino acids: CSARRQGRRPPGTEAFF. Written as DNA, the CDR3 is TGCAGTGCTAGACGACAGGGGAGGAGGCCCCCGGGCACTGAAGCTTTCTTT.

This chain connects TRBV5-1 to TRBJ2-2; no firm D call. V lost 4 bases, J lost 0 bases, and 13 bases lay in between. CDR3 size: 16 residues. Looked up from germline, CDR1 is SGHRS and CDR2 is YFSETQ. The DNA for the CDR3 is TGCGCCAGCAGCGGATCTAAGAGGTCGAACACCGGGGAGCTGTTTTTT. It encodes CASSGSKRSNTGELFF.

This clonotype has ten or more counts. J is TRBJ2-2 and V is TRBV29-1; D is uncertain. Trimming removed 4 bases at V and 1 base at J, with 10 bases between. The CDR3 loop spans 14 amino acids. Germline values: CDR1 SQVTM, CDR2 ANQGSEA. The CDR3 DNA sequence: TGCAGCGTTGCCCTTACAAGGAACACCGGGGAGCTGTTTTTT. This gives the protein CSVALTRNTGELFF.

This chain uses TRBV18 with TRBJ2-1; D perhaps matches TRBD1 (5 bases). CDR1 and CDR2 from the germline V gene are KGHSH and LQKENI. The ends were cut back, 5 bases at V and 9 bases at J, with 11 bases in the middle. The CDR3 has 12 amino acids. The CDR3 is CASSSQGFEQFF. CDR3 nucleotides: TGTGCCAGCTCATCCCAGGGATTTGAGCAGTTCTTC.

This clonotype came up many times. The genes are TRBV5-6 and TRBJ1-4; tentatively, D is TRBD1 (5 bases). CDR3 length equals 15 residues. Per germline, CDR1 SGHDT and CDR2 YYEEEE. V was trimmed by 4 bases and J by 8 bases, leaving 18 bases between them. As DNA, the CDR3 is TGTGCCAGCAGCACCTTGGGGGTTACAAAGGAAAAACTGTTTTTT. Its protein product is CASSTLGVTKEKLFF.

The gene calls are TRBV28 and TRBJ2-5; a possible D gene is TRBD1 (6 bases). Germline assignment: CDR1 MDHEN and CDR2 SYDVKM. V lost 6 bases, J lost 10 bases, and 18 bases lay in between. The CDR3 is 13 amino acids. The CDR3 spells CASRRLSRGVQYF. The CDR3 region has the DNA TGTGCCAGCAGGCGACTTTCCAGGGGTGTCCAGTACTTC.

The rearrangement links TRBV20-1 to TRBJ1-2, with D hard to call. The CDR3 is 11 amino acids. CDR1 is DFQATT, CDR2 SNEGSKA, per germline (reference sequence). The ends were cut back, 4 bases at V and 4 bases at J, with 7 bases in the middle. CDR3 sequence reads: CSAMGAYGYTF. The CDR3 DNA reads as TGCAGTGCTATGGGAGCCTATGGCTACACCTTC.